This is a list of T cell receptor beta chains from one sample in a study of blood T cell repertoires in COVID-19. Here immunoSEQ multiplex PCR was the method, and the copy in TCRdb shows in-frame clones only, minus some. The sample lists more than 45,000 clones, 85% to 90% occurring once. Sequencing input: peripheral blood. These receptors all come from a woman in her sixties with COVID-19, enrolled during active disease. CDR3s include the opening cysteine and the closing phenylalanine or tryptophan. The order of the fields is V gene, J gene, D gene, clone size, CDR3 protein, CDR3 DNA. D genes are given only for firm matches. Only some rows state a clone size, as once, few, many or a class for expanded clones.

V: TRBV6-1; J: TRBJ2-1; D: .; size: once; CDR3: CASSEASVYEQFF; DNA: TGTGCCAGCAGTGAAGCATCCGTTTATGAGCAGTTCTTC
V: TRBV11-2; J: TRBJ1-1; D: .; size: .; CDR3: CASSSTTGSTEAFF; DNA: TGTGCCAGCAGCTCCACTACAGGGAGCACTGAAGCTTTCTTT
V: TRBV7-6; J: TRBJ2-2; D: .; size: few; CDR3: CASSPTGANTGELFF; DNA: TGTGCCAGCAGCCCCACGGGGGCGAACACCGGGGAGCTGTTTTTT
V: TRBV19; J: TRBJ2-3; D: .; size: .; CDR3: CASNPDSTLRTDTQYF; DNA: TGTGCCAGTAATCCGGACAGCACGCTTCGCACAGATACGCAGTATTTT
V: TRBV25-1; J: TRBJ2-2; D: TRBD1; size: .; CDR3: CASSEQGDTGELFF; DNA: TGTGCCAGCAGTGAACAGGGGGACACCGGGGAGCTGTTTTTT
V: TRBV19; J: TRBJ2-5; D: .; size: .; CDR3: CASSTSSLRETQYF; DNA: TGTGCCAGTAGTACTAGCAGCCTGCGGGAGACCCAGTACTTC
V: TRBV3-1/TRBV3-2; J: TRBJ2-5; D: TRBD2; size: .; CDR3: CASSRRGAGDQETQYF; DNA: TGTGCCAGCAGCCGCCGGGGAGCGGGGGACCAAGAGACCCAGTACTTC
V: TRBV19; J: TRBJ1-2; D: TRBD1; size: .; CDR3: CASKRQGDYGYTF; DNA: TGTGCCAGTAAACGACAGGGAGACTATGGCTACACCTTC
V: TRBV7-3; J: TRBJ1-4; D: .; size: .; CDR3: CASTPQQAARATNEKLFF; DNA: TGTGCCAGCACGCCCCAGCAGGCGGCGAGGGCAACTAATGAAAAACTGTTTTTT
V: TRBV3-1/TRBV3-2; J: TRBJ2-7; D: TRBD1; size: .; CDR3: CASSRGTGGLTYEQYF; DNA: TGTGCCAGCAGCCGGGGGACAGGGGGCCTTACCTACGAGCAGTACTTC
V: TRBV6-6; J: TRBJ1-6; D: .; size: .; CDR3: CASSFVGVRSVHF; DNA: TGTGCCAGCAGTTTCGTGGGTGTCCGGAGTGTCCACTTT
V: TRBV10-1; J: TRBJ1-1; D: .; size: .; CDR3: CASSGGLSEAFF; DNA: TGCGCCAGCAGTGGTGGACTGAGTGAAGCTTTCTTT
V: TRBV9; J: TRBJ2-7; D: TRBD2; size: .; CDR3: CASSALAGSHYEQYF; DNA: TGTGCCAGCAGCGCCCTAGCGGGATCTCACTACGAGCAGTACTTC